This TCR beta chain was observed in a study of blood T cell repertoires in COVID-19. The data were produced by immunoSEQ multiplex PCR, yet TCRdb's version contains in-frame clones alone and is incomplete. The sample includes about 150,000 clones, 85% to 90% of them seen just once. V gave up 10 bases and J gave up 0 bases, with 12 bases separating them. Per the germline V gene, CDR1 is MNHEY and CDR2 is SVGAGI. The CDR3 sequence is 14 residues long. This receptor was identified in a woman aged 55-69 years with active COVID-19. Sequencing input: peripheral blood. The chain is built from TRBV6-5 and TRBJ2-2; weak D call: TRBD2 (6 bases). The CDR3 bases are TGTGCCACGACCGGGACTTCGAACACCGGGGAGCTGTTTTTT. It encodes CATTGTSNTGELFF.